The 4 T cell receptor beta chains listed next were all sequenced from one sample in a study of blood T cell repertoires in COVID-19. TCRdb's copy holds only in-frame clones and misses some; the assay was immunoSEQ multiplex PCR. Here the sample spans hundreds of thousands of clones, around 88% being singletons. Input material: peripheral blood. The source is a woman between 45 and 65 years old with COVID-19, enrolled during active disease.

The CDR3 DNA follows: TGCAGTGCTAGTGAGGCTACTGAGGGATTGGATACGCAGTATTTT. It encodes CSASEATEGLDTQYF. The genes are TRBV20-1 and TRBJ2-3; D perhaps matches TRBD2 (5 bases). V lost 3 bases to trimming and J lost 6 bases, with 19 bases between them. Germline V gives CDR1 DFQATT, CDR2 SNEGSKA (reference sequence). The CDR3 loop spans 15 amino acids.

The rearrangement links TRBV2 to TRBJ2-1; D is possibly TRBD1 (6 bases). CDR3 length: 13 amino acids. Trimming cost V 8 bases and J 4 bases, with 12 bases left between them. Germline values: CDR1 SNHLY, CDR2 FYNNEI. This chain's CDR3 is CASVRTAYNEQFF. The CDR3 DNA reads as TGTGCCAGCGTCCGGACAGCGTACAATGAGCAGTTCTTC.

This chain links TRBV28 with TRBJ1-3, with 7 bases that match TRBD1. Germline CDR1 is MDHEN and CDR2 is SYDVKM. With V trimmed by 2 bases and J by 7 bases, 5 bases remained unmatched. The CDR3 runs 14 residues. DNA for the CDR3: TGTGCCAGCAGTTTAACAGGGGCCGTTAACACCATATATTTT. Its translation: CASSLTGAVNTIYF.

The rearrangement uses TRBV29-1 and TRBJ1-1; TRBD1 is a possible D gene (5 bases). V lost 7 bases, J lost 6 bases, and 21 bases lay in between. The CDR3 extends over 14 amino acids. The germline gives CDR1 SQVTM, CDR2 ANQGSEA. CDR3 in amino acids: CSAPTLQGRAEAFF. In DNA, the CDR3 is TGCAGCGCCCCGACCCTTCAGGGTCGAGCTGAAGCTTTCTTT.